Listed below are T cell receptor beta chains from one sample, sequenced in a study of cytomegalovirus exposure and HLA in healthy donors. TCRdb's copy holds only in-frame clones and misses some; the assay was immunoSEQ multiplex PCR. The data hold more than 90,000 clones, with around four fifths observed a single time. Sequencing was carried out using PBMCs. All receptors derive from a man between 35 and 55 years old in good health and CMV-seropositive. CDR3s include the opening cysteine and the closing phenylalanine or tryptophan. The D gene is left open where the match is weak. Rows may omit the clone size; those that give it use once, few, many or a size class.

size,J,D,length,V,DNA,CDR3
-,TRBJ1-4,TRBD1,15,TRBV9,TGTGCCAGCAGCGTACGGGACAGGGGATATGAAAAACTGTTTTTT,CASSVRDRGYEKLFF
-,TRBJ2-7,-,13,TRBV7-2,TGTGCCAGCAGCTTCGTGAGCCCCTACGAGCAGTACTTC,CASSFVSPYEQYF
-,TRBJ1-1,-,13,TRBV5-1,TGCGCCAGCAGACAGGGCCCGGGCACTGAAGCTTTCTTT,CASRQGPGTEAFF
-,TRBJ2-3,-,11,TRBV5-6,TGTGCCAGCAGCCGGGAATCCACGCAGTATTTT,CASSRESTQYF
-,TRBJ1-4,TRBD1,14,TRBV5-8,TGTGCCAGCAGAAGACAGGGGGCTGATGAAAAACTGTTTTTT,CASRRQGADEKLFF
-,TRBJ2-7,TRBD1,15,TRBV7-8,TGTGCCAGCAGCCGGACAGGGGGCATTTCCTACGAGCAGTACTTC,CASSRTGGISYEQYF
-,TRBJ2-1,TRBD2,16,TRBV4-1,TGCGCCAGCAGCCAAAACCTAGCGGGGGGTTGGAATGAGCAGTTCTTC,CASSQNLAGGWNEQFF
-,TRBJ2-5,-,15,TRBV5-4,TGTGCCAGCAGCTTTCAGGGGTCGGCGGGAGAGACCCAGTACTTC,CASSFQGSAGETQYF
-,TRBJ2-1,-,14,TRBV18,TGTGCCAGCTCACCACCGATTACGGGGAGTGAGCAGTTCTTC,CASSPPITGSEQFF
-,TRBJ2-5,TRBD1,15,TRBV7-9,TGTGCCAGCAGCTGGGGACAGGGAGTGTGGGAGACCCAGTACTTC,CASSWGQGVWETQYF
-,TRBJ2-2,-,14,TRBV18,TGTGCCAGCTCCCTCAGGTGGGAGAACGGGGAGCTGTTTTTT,CASSLRWENGELFF
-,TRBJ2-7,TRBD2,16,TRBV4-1,TGCGCCAGCAGCCAAGCATTGCTAGCGGGTAAAGACGAGCAGTACTTC,CASSQALLAGKDEQYF
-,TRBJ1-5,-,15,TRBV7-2,TGTGCCAGCAGCTTAGAACTTCGTAGCAATCAGCCCCAGCATTTT,CASSLELRSNQPQHF
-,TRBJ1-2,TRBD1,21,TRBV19,TGTGCCAGTAGTATATTCGCCGGAGATCGCTTCGCCCCGACAGGGGGAGGTGGCTACACCTTC,CASSIFAGDRFAPTGGGGYTF
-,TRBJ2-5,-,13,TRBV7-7,TGTGCTAGCAGTCAGGGTCGGCAAGAGACCCAGTACTTC,CASSQGRQETQYF
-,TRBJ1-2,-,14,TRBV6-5,TGTGCCAGCAGTTACTCCCGGACAAACTATGGCTACACCTTC,CASSYSRTNYGYTF
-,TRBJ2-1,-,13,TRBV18,TGTGCCAGCTCACGCCAAAGCGATAGTGAGCAGTTCTTC,CASSRQSDSEQFF
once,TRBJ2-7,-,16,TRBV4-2,TGTGCCAGCAGCCAAGATCTAGTTTCCGGGATCAACGAGCAGTACTTC,CASSQDLVSGINEQYF
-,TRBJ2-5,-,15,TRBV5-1,TGCGCCAGCAGCTTGGCCCCCGGGGGGCCTGAGACCCAGTACTTC,CASSLAPGGPETQYF
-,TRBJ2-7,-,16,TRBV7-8,TGTGCCAGCAGCTTAGTTGTAGGGGGTGTCTCCTACGAGCAGTACTTC,CASSLVVGGVSYEQYF
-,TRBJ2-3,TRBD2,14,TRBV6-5,TGTGCCAGCCGCTCTGCAGCGGGAGCTGATACGCAGTATTTT,CASRSAAGADTQYF
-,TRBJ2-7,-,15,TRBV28,TGTGCCAGCAGTTTAGCCCTGGACAGTACCTACGAGCAGTACTTC,CASSLALDSTYEQYF
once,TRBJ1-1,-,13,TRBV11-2,TGTGCCAGCAGCTTGGGGGGGAACACTGAAGCTTTCTTT,CASSLGGNTEAFF
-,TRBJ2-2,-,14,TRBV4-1,TGCGCCAGCAGCCAAGAGGGGAGCACCGGGGAGCTGTTTTTT,CASSQEGSTGELFF
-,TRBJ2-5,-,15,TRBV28,TGTGCCAGCAGTGATCCGGGCGGGGACCAGCAGACCCAGTACTTC,CASSDPGGDQQTQYF
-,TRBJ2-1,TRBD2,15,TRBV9,TGTGCCAGCAGCGTATTTCCGGGGGGTTACAATGAGCAGTTCTTC,CASSVFPGGYNEQFF
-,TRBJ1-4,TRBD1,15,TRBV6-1,TGTGCCAGCAGTGAAGAGACAGGGGTGGGGGAAAAACTGTTTTTT,CASSEETGVGEKLFF
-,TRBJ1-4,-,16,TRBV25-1,TGTGCCAGCAGTGAGCGAGGGGGTGCAACTAATGAAAAACTGTTTTTT,CASSERGGATNEKLFF
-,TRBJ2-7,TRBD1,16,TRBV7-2,TGTGCCAGCAGCTTAGCTGCCGGACAGGGTATCTACGAGCAGTACTTC,CASSLAAGQGIYEQYF
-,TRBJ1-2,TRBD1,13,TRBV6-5,TGTGCCAGCAGCTCCTCAGGGGGTAGGGGCTACACCTTC,CASSSSGGRGYTF
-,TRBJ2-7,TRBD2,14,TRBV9,TGTGCCAGCAGCGCCGACCCCTCTAGCGGCGAGCAGTACTTC,CASSADPSSGEQYF